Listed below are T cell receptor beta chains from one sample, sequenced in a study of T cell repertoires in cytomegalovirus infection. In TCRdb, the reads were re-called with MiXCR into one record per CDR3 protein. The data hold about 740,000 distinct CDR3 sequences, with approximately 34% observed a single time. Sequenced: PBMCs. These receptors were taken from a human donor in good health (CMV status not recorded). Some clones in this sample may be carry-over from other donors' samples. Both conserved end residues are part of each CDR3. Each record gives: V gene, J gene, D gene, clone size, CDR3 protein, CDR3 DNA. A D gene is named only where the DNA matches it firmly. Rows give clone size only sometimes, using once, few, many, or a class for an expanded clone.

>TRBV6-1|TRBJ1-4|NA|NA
CASSETGRSLFF
TGTGCCAGCAGTGAAACCGGTCGGTCGCTGTTTTTT
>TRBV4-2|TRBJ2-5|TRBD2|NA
CASSQDGGGFQETQYF
TGTGCCAGCAGCCAAGATGGCGGGGGGTTCCAAGAGACCCAGTACTTC
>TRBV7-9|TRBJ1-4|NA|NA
CASSLALLILTSSLNEKLFF
TGTGCCAGCAGCTTAGCCCTACTGATACTGACGTCGTCCTTAAATGAAAAACTGTTTTTT
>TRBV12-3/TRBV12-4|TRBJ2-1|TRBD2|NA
CAVTTSGENNEQFF
TGTGCTGTTACCACTAGCGGAGAAAACAATGAGCAGTTCTTC
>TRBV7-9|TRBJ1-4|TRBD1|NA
CASSLLAGDRFNEKLFF
TGTGCCAGCAGCTTATTGGCGGGGGACAGGTTTAATGAAAAACTGTTTTTT
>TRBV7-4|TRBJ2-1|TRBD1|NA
CASGYLGTGGSGQFF
TGTGCCAGCGGCTACCTCGGGACAGGGGGCTCGGGGCAGTTCTTC
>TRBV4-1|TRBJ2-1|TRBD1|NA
CDSSQDRVDEQFF
TGCGACAGCAGCCAAGACAGGGTGGATGAGCAGTTCTTC
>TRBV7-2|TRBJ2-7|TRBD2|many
CASSMGSVGGREQYF
TGTGCCAGCAGCATGGGTTCGGTGGGAGGGCGCGAGCAGTACTTC
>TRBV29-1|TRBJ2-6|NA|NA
CSVRTVDFGGANGLTF
TGCAGCGTGAGGACAGTGGATTTTGGCGGGGCCAACGGCCTGACTTTC
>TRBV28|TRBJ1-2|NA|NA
CASRPPGQNYGYTF
TGTGCCAGCAGACCTCCGGGACAAAACTATGGCTACACCTTC
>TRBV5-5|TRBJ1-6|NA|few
CASSLDMGHNSPLHF
TGTGCCAGCAGCTTGGATATGGGCCATAATTCACCCCTCCACTTT
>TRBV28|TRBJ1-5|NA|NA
CASSLRRNQPQHF
TGTGCCAGCAGTTTAAGGCGCAATCAGCCCCAGCATTTT
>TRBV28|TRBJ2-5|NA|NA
CASSLQAGGLKTQYF
TGTGCCAGCAGTTTACAAGCAGGGGGGTTAAAGACCCAGTACTTC
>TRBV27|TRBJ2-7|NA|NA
CASSLSISAYEQYF
TGTGCCAGCAGTTTATCCATTTCGGCCTACGAGCAGTACTTC
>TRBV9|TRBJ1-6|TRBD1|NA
CASSATWGQGNLSPLHF
TGTGCCAGCAGCGCCACGTGGGGACAGGGAAACCTTTCACCCCTCCACTTT
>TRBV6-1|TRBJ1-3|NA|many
CATKTESSGNTIYF
TGTGCCACCAAGACTGAATCCTCTGGAAACACCATATATTTT
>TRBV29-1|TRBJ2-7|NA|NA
CSGGLSYEQYF
TGCAGCGGTGGACTGTCCTACGAGCAGTACTTC
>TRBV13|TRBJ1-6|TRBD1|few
CASSSRLDRAGSPLHF
TGTGCCAGCAGCTCCCGATTGGACAGGGCGGGCTCACCCCTCCACTTT
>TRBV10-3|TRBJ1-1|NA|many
CAISERGPGNTEAFF
TGTGCCATCAGTGAGCGGGGACCGGGGAACACTGAAGCTTTCTTT
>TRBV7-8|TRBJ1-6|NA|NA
CASSLAQGNSPLHF
TGTGCCAGCAGCTTAGCTCAGGGGAATTCACCCCTCCACTTT